The 26 T cell receptor beta chains below were found in one sample sequenced in a study of blood T cell repertoires in COVID-19 (dated by TCRdb to the early 2020s). Receptors were amplified or captured by the immunoSEQ multiplex PCR assay. Sourced from immuneACCESS, this table was stored by TCRdb with only in-frame sequences that have V and J called. A share of the clones is absent; for the studies checked, an unresolved V gene accounts for under half, and the remainder has no known explanation. The sample contains tens of thousands of clones, 89% of them found a single time. The ten largest make up approximately 45% of the sample. The sample taken for sequencing was peripheral blood. The receptors here all came from a woman aged 60-75 years with COVID-19, enrolled during active disease.

The J gene is TRBJ2-7, the V gene TRBV18; D is uncertain. CDR3 length equals 14 residues. In germline, CDR1 is KGHSH, CDR2 LQKENI. V was cut by 3 bases and J by 3 bases, with 12 bases left in between. The DNA for the CDR3 is TGTGCCAGCTCACCCCGGGTCAGCAACTACGAGCAGTACTTC. As protein: CASSPRVSNYEQYF.

The V call is TRBV30, the J call TRBJ2-7; 7 nucleotides line up with TRBD1. The CDR3 sequence is 12 residues long. J lost 3 bases, V lost 4 bases, and 3 bases had no gene match. The germline gives CDR1 GTSNPN, CDR2 SVGIG (reference sequence). The chain's CDR3 is CAWTRTGYEQYF. The DNA for the CDR3 is TGTGCCTGGACCCGGACAGGCTACGAGCAGTACTTC.

The V gene is TRBV6-5, the J gene TRBJ2-3; D is undetermined. The CDR3 length is 15 residues. V was trimmed by 0 bases and J by 5 bases, leaving 12 bases between them. CDR1 is MNHEY, CDR2 SVGAGI, per germline. CDR3 DNA sequence: TGTGCCAGCAGTTACTCGAAACAACCTAGAGATACGCAGTATTTT. This translates into CASSYSKQPRDTQYF.

V gene TRBV2 combines with J gene TRBJ2-5, with TRBD1 matching 7 bases. The germline CDR1 and CDR2 sequences are SNHLY and FYNNEI. J was trimmed by 4 bases and V by 6 bases; bases with no gene match: 5. CDR3 length: 13 amino acids. The CDR3 DNA reads TGTGCCAGCAGCCCTAGGGGGCGAGAGACCCAGTACTTC. This codes for CASSPRGRETQYF.

The CDR3 DNA reads as TGTGCCAGCACCACCAGGAACCACTACGAGCAGTACTTC. The encoded protein is CASTTRNHYEQYF. This chain connects TRBV7-2 to TRBJ2-7, with D hard to call. The CDR3 extends over 13 amino acids. With 7 bases removed from V and 3 bases from J, the gap between germline ends came to 13 bases. The germline CDR1 and CDR2 sequences are SGHTA and FQGNSA.

V and J are TRBV18 and TRBJ1-2, with 8 bases identical to TRBD1. Trimming removed 2 bases from V and 5 bases from J; junction bases left unmatched: 13. The CDR3 extends over 17 amino acids. The germline V gene encodes CDR1 KGHSH and CDR2 LQKENI. The CDR3 loop is CASSPGQGAQESYGYTF. CDR3 DNA sequence: TGTGCCAGCTCACCAGGGCAGGGGGCGCAGGAATCGTATGGCTACACCTTC.

V is TRBV12-3 or TRBV12-4 and J is TRBJ2-7; no reliable D call. V shed 7 bases and J shed 5 bases, with 12 bases lying between them. The CDR3 is 12 amino acids. The CDR3 sequence: CASTNAPDEQYF. The CDR3 region has the DNA TGTGCCAGCACCAACGCCCCAGACGAGCAGTACTTC.

The chain combines TRBV19 with TRBJ2-2; 7 nucleotides match TRBD2. The junction had 11 bases not matched to a gene; V was cut back by 11 bases and J by 5 bases. This CDR3 region has 14 residues. CDR1 and CDR2 (germline): LNHDA, SQIVND (reference sequence). As DNA, the CDR3 is TGTGCCGTAGGCCAGCGGGGTGTAACCGGGGAGCTGTTTTTT. It translates to CAVGQRGVTGELFF.

The rearrangement joins TRBV5-1 to TRBJ2-5; possible D gene TRBD2, 7 bases. The CDR3 is made up of 19 amino acids. The V end was cut by 7 bases, the J end by 2 bases, with 30 bases between. CDR1 and CDR2 (germline): SGHRS, YFSETQ. The DNA for the CDR3 is TGCGCCAGCCCCTTGGGGACCGCGGGGGCGACTCAAGGACAAGAGACCCAGTACTTC. This sequence encodes CASPLGTAGATQGQETQYF.

The chain joins TRBV5-1 to TRBJ2-1; a weak D match, TRBD1 (5 bases). This CDR3 region has 12 residues. The ends were cut back, 4 bases at V and 12 bases at J, with 14 bases in the middle. In germline, CDR1 is SGHRS, CDR2 YFSETQ. The CDR3 sequence is CASSLDSLGQFF. Here the CDR3 DNA reads TGCGCCAGCAGCCTAGACAGCTTGGGGCAGTTCTTC.

V is TRBV28 and J is TRBJ1-3; 9 nucleotides line up with TRBD1. CDR1 is MDHEN, CDR2 SYDVKM, per germline. The CDR3 loop spans 20 amino acids. V gave up 6 bases and J gave up 4 bases; unmatched junction bases: 22. The CDR3 sequence is CASSAARTFYRGQRGNTIYF. Here the CDR3 DNA reads TGTGCCAGCAGCGCCGCCAGAACATTCTACAGGGGGCAAAGGGGAAACACCATATATTTT.

The rearrangement links TRBV4-3 to TRBJ2-3; 8 bases match TRBD2. Trimming at V came to 3 bases and at J to 9 bases, leaving 11 bases not matched to a gene. Germline CDR1 LGHNA, CDR2 YSLEER. This CDR3 is built from 15 residues. Here the CDR3 reads CASSQPGLEAGTQYF. The CDR3 bases are TGCGCCAGCAGCCAGCCGGGACTAGAAGCCGGGACGCAGTATTTT.

The V and J genes are TRBV18 and TRBJ2-7, with 7 bases aligning to TRBD1. The CDR3 has 12 residues. Losses at the gene ends were 6 bases for V and 5 bases for J; bases not matched to a gene: 4. Germline V gene data show CDR1 as KGHSH and CDR2 as LQKENI. CDR3: CASSAGTDEQYF. The CDR3 DNA sequence: TGTGCCAGCTCTGCAGGGACAGACGAGCAGTACTTC.

The rearrangement links TRBV12-3 or TRBV12-4 to TRBJ1-1; 9 bases map to TRBD1. The V segment lost 6 bases and the J segment 4 bases; nucleotides outside the gene matches: 3. The CDR3 sequence is 13 residues long. This CDR3 reads CASSRTGATEAFF. CDR3 nucleotides: TGTGCCAGCAGCCGGACAGGGGCCACTGAAGCTTTCTTT.

The J gene is TRBJ2-7, the V gene TRBV24-1; D is ambiguous. The CDR3 spans 11 residues. V lost 1 base and J lost 7, with 4 bases in between. Germline CDR1 KGHDR, CDR2 SFDVKD. The CDR3 loop is CATSDLLEQYF. In DNA, the CDR3 is TGTGCCACCAGTGATTTACTGGAGCAGTACTTC.

V is TRBV5-6 and J is TRBJ1-5; D is uncertain. The germline V gene encodes CDR1 SGHDT and CDR2 YYEEEE. V gave up 1 base and J gave up 2 bases, with 7 bases separating them. The CDR3 sequence is 14 residues long. CDR3 nucleotide sequence: TGTGCCAGCAGCTTGAGGCAGGGCAATCAGCCCCAGCATTTT. It yields the protein CASSLRQGNQPQHF. Supplemented by reference TRBV5-6 and TRBJ1-5, the full variable domain reads DAGVTQSPTHLIKTRGQQVTLRCSPKSGHDTVSWYQQALGQGPQFIFQYYEEEERQRGNFPDRFSGHQFPNYSSELNVNALLLGDSALYLCASSLRQGNQPQHFGDGTRLSIL.

This chain uses TRBV5-1 with TRBJ1-1, with a weak D call TRBD1 (6 bases). CDR1 is SGHRS, CDR2 YFSETQ, per germline. The CDR3 is 17 amino acids. Trimming stripped 4 bases from V and 3 bases from J, with 22 bases between. The CDR3 DNA follows: TGCGCCAGCAGCCCCGGAGGGGGGGACGGGTCGTACACTGAAGCTTTCTTT. Its protein is CASSPGGGDGSYTEAFF.

The V call is TRBV7-8, the J call TRBJ2-3, with 8 bases matching TRBD1. The germline CDR1 and CDR2 sequences are SGHVS and FQNEAQ. This CDR3 has 15 residues. After removal of 5 bases from V and 3 bases from J, the junction contained 7 bases not matched to a gene. The CDR3 is CASSPQGAATDTQYF. The CDR3 bases are TGTGCCAGCAGCCCGCAGGGGGCAGCGACAGATACGCAGTATTTT.

This clone showed up just a few times. This sequence joins TRBV4-3 and TRBJ2-3; 7 nucleotides align to TRBD2. The germline CDR1 and CDR2 sequences are LGHNA and YSLEER. J lost 1 base, V lost 1 base, and 5 bases had no gene match. This CDR3 contains 16 residues. The CDR3 sequence is CASSQGSAGGTDTQYF. CDR3 in DNA: TGCGCCAGCAGCCAAGGATCTGCGGGGGGCACAGATACGCAGTATTTT.

CDR3 coding DNA: TGTGCCAGCAGTTTTAAGCGTGGCTACACCTTC. This gives the protein CASSFKRGYTF. J is TRBJ1-2 and V is TRBV28; D uncertain. This CDR3 region has 11 residues. The germline V and J ends were trimmed by 3 bases and 7 bases, with 6 bases remaining between them. Germline values: CDR1 MDHEN, CDR2 SYDVKM.

The chain uses TRBV5-8 and TRBJ2-1; D is possibly TRBD1 (5 bases). Deletions cut 0 bases from V and 0 bases from J, with 13 bases between. The CDR3 sequence is 17 residues long. CDR1 SGHTS and CDR2 YDEGEE come from the germline V gene. The CDR3 DNA reads TGTGCCAGCAGCTTGGGTACCGACAGTTCCTCCTACAATGAGCAGTTCTTC. Its protein product is CASSLGTDSSSYNEQFF.

There are a few counts of this clone. The rearrangement links TRBV3-1 (or the pseudogene TRBV3-2) to TRBJ1-6, with D uncertain. Germline V lookup: CDR1 LGHDT, CDR2 YNNKEL (reference sequence). This CDR3 spans 13 amino acids. V gave up 1 base and J gave up 9 bases, with 7 bases separating them. CDR3 sequence reads: CASSQAETSPLHF. Here the CDR3 DNA reads TGTGCCAGCAGCCAAGCGGAGACTTCACCCCTCCACTTT.

The J gene is TRBJ2-7, the V gene TRBV7-9, with D possibly being TRBD1 (6 bases). Deletions cut 5 bases from V and 2 bases from J, with 19 bases between. Per the germline V gene, CDR1 is SEHNR and CDR2 is FQNEAQ (reference sequence). The CDR3 extends over 16 amino acids. The CDR3 here is CASSPPTGDKTYEQYF. The CDR3 region has the DNA TGTGCCAGCAGCCCTCCTACCGGGGACAAAACCTACGAGCAGTACTTC.

This sequence joins TRBV7-2 and TRBJ2-3; TRBD2 matches 10 bases. CDR1 is SGHTA and CDR2 is FQGNSA in the germline V gene. The CDR3 consists of 16 residues. Trimming at V came to 5 bases and at J to 5 bases, leaving 10 bases not matched to a gene. In DNA form, the CDR3 reads TGTGCCAGCAGCGTGAACCAGCGGGGGGGAGGAGATACGCAGTATTTT. Protein: CASSVNQRGGGDTQYF. The whole variable domain, filled in from reference TRBV7-2 and TRBJ2-3, reads GAGVSQSPSNKVTEKGKDVELRCDPISGHTALYWYRQSLGQGLEFLIYFQGNSAPDKSGLPSDRFSAERTGGSVSTLTIQRTQQEDSAVYLCASSVNQRGGGDTQYFGPGTRLTVL.

This chain joins TRBV27 and TRBJ1-5, with 8 bases fitting TRBD1. V was pared by 5 bases and J by 3 bases, with 6 bases of the junction left unmatched. Germline CDR1 reads MNHEY; CDR2 reads SMNVEV (reference sequence). The CDR3 consists of 15 residues. The CDR3 DNA follows: TGTGCCAGCAGTCCTGGGACAGGAATCAATCAGCCCCAGCATTTT. Protein: CASSPGTGINQPQHF.

The chain links TRBV2 to TRBJ1-6, with D tentatively TRBD1 (6 bases). Germline assignment: CDR1 SNHLY and CDR2 FYNNEI. The CDR3 contains 15 residues. V was shortened by 3 bases and J by 5 bases, with 11 bases between the two germline ends. The CDR3 protein is CASSELGGNNSPLHF. The CDR3 coding sequence is TGTGCCAGCAGTGAGTTAGGGGGAAATAATTCACCCCTCCACTTT.